This is a list of T cell receptor beta chains from one sample in a study of T cells in tumors after PD-1 blockade. The assay was immunoSEQ multiplex PCR, and TCRdb's table has in-frame clones only and misses some. Here the sample spans over 60,000 clones, approximately 79% being singletons. Material: PBMCs, obtained after anti-PD-1 treatment. The receptors here all came from a human donor with basal cell carcinoma. Both conserved end residues are part of each CDR3. D genes are given only for firm matches. Size is omitted from some rows. Given values are once, few, many or a class for expanded clones.

J: TRBJ2-5
D: -
size: -
V: TRBV7-9
CDR3: CASSLPVTQGQETQYF
DNA: TGTGCCAGCAGCTTACCCGTGACCCAGGGACAAGAGACCCAGTACTTC

J: TRBJ2-7
D: TRBD2
size: medium-sized
V: TRBV5-1
CDR3: CASSLAGLPYEQYF
DNA: TGCGCCAGCAGCTTAGCGGGACTCCCCTACGAGCAGTACTTC

J: TRBJ2-7
D: TRBD2
size: few
V: TRBV3-1/TRBV3-2
CDR3: CASSRGTSGVEQYF
DNA: TGTGCCAGCAGCCGCGGGACTAGCGGGGTGGAGCAGTACTTC

J: TRBJ2-4
D: -
size: few
V: TRBV7-2
CDR3: CASRKTQGTSIAKNIQYF
DNA: TGTGCCAGCAGAAAAACGCAGGGGACCTCAATAGCCAAAAACATTCAGTACTTC

J: TRBJ1-2
D: TRBD1
size: -
V: TRBV24-1
CDR3: CATSDSRTGHGYTF
DNA: TGTGCCACCAGTGATTCGAGGACAGGCCATGGCTACACCTTC

J: TRBJ2-7
D: -
size: -
V: TRBV10-2
CDR3: CASSTGFSYEQYF
DNA: TGCGCCAGCAGTACAGGGTTCTCCTACGAGCAGTACTTC

J: TRBJ2-2
D: -
size: once
V: TRBV6-4
CDR3: CASSDSMDTGELFF
DNA: TGTGCCAGCAGTGACTCGATGGACACCGGGGAGCTGTTTTTT

J: TRBJ1-2
D: -
size: -
V: TRBV19
CDR3: CASSLPVDPLYGYTF
DNA: TGTGCCAGTAGCCTGCCGGTGGACCCCCTTTATGGCTACACCTTC

J: TRBJ1-5
D: -
size: -
V: TRBV28
CDR3: CASSFGRRGSNQPQHF
DNA: TGTGCCAGCAGTTTTGGGAGGCGGGGGAGCAATCAGCCCCAGCATTTT

J: TRBJ2-3
D: -
size: -
V: TRBV6-5
CDR3: CASSSKNTDTQYF
DNA: TGTGCCAGCAGCTCGAAAAACACAGATACGCAGTATTTT

J: TRBJ2-2
D: -
size: -
V: TRBV5-1
CDR3: CASSLEDSNTGELFF
DNA: TGCGCCAGCAGCTTGGAGGACTCAAACACCGGGGAGCTGTTTTTT

J: TRBJ1-5
D: -
size: -
V: TRBV19
CDR3: CASRENQGRSQPQHF
DNA: TGTGCCAGTCGGGAAAACCAGGGAAGGTCTCAGCCCCAGCATTTT

J: TRBJ1-2
D: -
size: -
V: TRBV24-1
CDR3: CRAGGTYGYTF
DNA: TGTCGCGCTGGGGGGACCTATGGCTACACCTTC

J: TRBJ1-4
D: TRBD1
size: -
V: TRBV5-1
CDR3: CASSSTGATNEKLFF
DNA: TGCGCCAGCAGCTCCACAGGGGCAACTAATGAAAAACTGTTTTTT

J: TRBJ2-1
D: -
size: few
V: TRBV7-6
CDR3: CARARRGVMNEQFF
DNA: TGTGCCAGAGCTAGGAGGGGGGTCATGAATGAGCAGTTCTTC

J: TRBJ1-6
D: TRBD1
size: -
V: TRBV7-8
CDR3: CASSSDREAPLHF
DNA: TGTGCCAGCAGCTCGGACAGGGAGGCACCCCTCCACTTT

J: TRBJ2-1
D: -
size: -
V: TRBV4-1
CDR3: CASSQVGDPHNEQFF
DNA: TGCGCCAGCAGCCAAGTGGGCGACCCCCACAATGAGCAGTTCTTC

J: TRBJ2-3
D: -
size: -
V: TRBV5-1
CDR3: CASSLAGFTDTQYF
DNA: TGCGCCAGCAGCTTGGCGGGCTTCACAGATACGCAGTATTTT

J: TRBJ2-7
D: -
size: -
V: TRBV3-1/TRBV3-2
CDR3: CASSRGVGNYEQYF
DNA: TGTGCCAGCAGCCGAGGAGTGGGGAATTACGAGCAGTACTTC

J: TRBJ1-4
D: -
size: -
V: TRBV10-3
CDR3: CAISESFEKLFF
DNA: TGTGCCATCAGTGAGTCGTTTGAAAAACTGTTTTTT

J: TRBJ1-2
D: -
size: few
V: TRBV18
CDR3: CASSPRAGEGYTF
DNA: TGTGCCAGCTCACCACGGGCGGGTGAGGGCTACACCTTC

J: TRBJ2-3
D: TRBD2
size: -
V: TRBV2
CDR3: CASKTRTSGVLSTDTQYF
DNA: TGTGCCAGCAAGACACGGACTAGCGGGGTACTAAGCACAGATACGCAGTATTTT

J: TRBJ2-7
D: -
size: few
V: TRBV7-2
CDR3: CASSLAGDILGEQYF
DNA: TGTGCCAGCAGCTTAGCGGGGGACATCCTAGGCGAGCAGTACTTC

J: TRBJ1-1
D: TRBD1
size: -
V: TRBV5-1
CDR3: CASSSTGVVGAFF
DNA: TGCGCCAGCAGCTCAACAGGGGTTGTGGGAGCTTTCTTT

J: TRBJ1-6
D: -
size: once
V: TRBV10-3
CDR3: CAIRQDYNSPLHF
DNA: TGTGCCATCAGACAGGATTATAATTCACCCCTCCACTTT

J: TRBJ1-1
D: -
size: few
V: TRBV19
CDR3: CASSIGQIEGNTEAFF
DNA: TGTGCCAGTAGTATCGGACAGATCGAGGGGAACACTGAAGCTTTCTTT

J: TRBJ2-1
D: -
size: -
V: TRBV7-8
CDR3: CASSPTGNIYNEQFF
DNA: TGTGCCAGCAGCCCCACGGGCAACATCTACAATGAGCAGTTCTTC

J: TRBJ2-2
D: TRBD1
size: -
V: TRBV7-6
CDR3: CALGQGIDTGELFF
DNA: TGTGCCCTGGGACAGGGAATTGACACCGGGGAGCTGTTTTTT

J: TRBJ2-7
D: -
size: -
V: TRBV28
CDR3: CASSLGASMRSSEQYF
DNA: TGTGCCAGCAGTTTGGGGGCCTCGATGAGGTCTAGCGAGCAGTACTTC

J: TRBJ1-2
D: -
size: -
V: TRBV25-1
CDR3: CASSEDYGYTF
DNA: TGTGCCAGCAGTGAAGACTATGGCTACACCTTC

J: TRBJ2-3
D: -
size: -
V: TRBV2
CDR3: CASSLQGPTDTQYF
DNA: TGTGCCAGCAGTTTACAGGGACCCACAGATACGCAGTATTTT

J: TRBJ1-1
D: -
size: -
V: TRBV5-1
CDR3: CASSLGIQGFTEAFF
DNA: TGCGCCAGCAGCTTAGGCATCCAGGGGTTTACTGAAGCTTTCTTT

J: TRBJ2-7
D: -
size: -
V: TRBV5-4
CDR3: CASSFGGVDEQYF
DNA: TGTGCCAGCAGCTTCGGAGGGGTGGACGAGCAGTACTTC

J: TRBJ2-1
D: -
size: -
V: TRBV29-1
CDR3: CSVDGGAYNEQFF
DNA: TGCAGCGTTGATGGCGGCGCCTACAATGAGCAGTTCTTC

J: TRBJ1-2
D: -
size: few
V: TRBV5-6
CDR3: CASSPEGDGVKKVDYGYTF
DNA: TGTGCCAGCAGCCCGGAGGGGGATGGGGTGAAAAAGGTCGACTATGGCTACACCTTC

J: TRBJ2-1
D: TRBD1
size: -
V: TRBV5-6
CDR3: CASSLQGVFVGEQFF
DNA: TGTGCCAGCAGTCTCCAGGGGGTCTTCGTTGGTGAGCAGTTCTTC